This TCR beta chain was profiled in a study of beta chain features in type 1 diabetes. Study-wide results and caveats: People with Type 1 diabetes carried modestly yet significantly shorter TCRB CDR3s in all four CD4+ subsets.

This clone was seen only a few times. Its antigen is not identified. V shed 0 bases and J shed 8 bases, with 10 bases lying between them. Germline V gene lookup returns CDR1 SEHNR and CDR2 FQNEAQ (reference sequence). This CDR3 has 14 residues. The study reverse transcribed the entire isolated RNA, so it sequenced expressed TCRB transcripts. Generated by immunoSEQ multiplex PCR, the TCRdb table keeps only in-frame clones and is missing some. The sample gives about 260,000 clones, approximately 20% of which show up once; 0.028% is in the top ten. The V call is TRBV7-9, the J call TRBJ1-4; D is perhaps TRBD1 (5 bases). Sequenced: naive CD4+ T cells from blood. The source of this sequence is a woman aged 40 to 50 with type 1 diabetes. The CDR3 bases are TGTGCCAGCAGCTTAGCGGGGCTGACCGAAAAACTGTTTTTT. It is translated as CASSLAGLTEKLFF.